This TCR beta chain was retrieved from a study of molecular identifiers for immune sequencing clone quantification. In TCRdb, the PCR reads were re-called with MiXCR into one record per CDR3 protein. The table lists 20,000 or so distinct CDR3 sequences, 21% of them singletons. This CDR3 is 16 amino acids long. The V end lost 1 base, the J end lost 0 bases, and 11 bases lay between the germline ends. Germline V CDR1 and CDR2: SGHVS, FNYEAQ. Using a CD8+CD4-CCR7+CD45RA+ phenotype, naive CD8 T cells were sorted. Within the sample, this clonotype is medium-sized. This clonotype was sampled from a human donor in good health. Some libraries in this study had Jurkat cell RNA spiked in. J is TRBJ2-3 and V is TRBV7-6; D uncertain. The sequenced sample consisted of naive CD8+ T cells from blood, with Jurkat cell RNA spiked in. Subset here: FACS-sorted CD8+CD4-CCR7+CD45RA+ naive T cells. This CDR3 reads CASSLGSATSTDTQYF. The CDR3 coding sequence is TGTGCCAGCAGCTTAGGGTCAGCGACTAGCACAGATACGCAGTATTTT.